One TCR beta chain is described in this entry. Its antigen is not identified. Naive CD8 cells lacked CD45RO, underwent positive selection for CCR7 and left out terminally differentiated effector memory CD45RA+ cells. These data belong to a study of shared clonotypes between healthy human individuals. Study results and caveats: Naive CD4 clonotypes overlapped across several donors at about 5.3%.

Libraries were prepared by immunoSEQ multiplex PCR; TCRdb keeps only in-frame clonotypes and omits some of them. The data show around 560,000 clones, approximately 95% seen once. This CDR3 has 14 residues. V dropped 8 bases and J dropped 7; count of bases not matched to a gene: 8. CDR1 is MNHEY, CDR2 SVGAGI, per germline. V is TRBV6-5 and J is TRBJ2-1; TRBD2 agrees at 10 bases. The sequence was obtained from a woman aged 25 to 45 in good health. The specimen was naive CD8+ T cells sorted from blood. The CDR3 DNA reads as TGTGCCAGCTCCGAGGCTAGCGGGAGAAATGAGCAGTTCTTC. Protein product: CASSEASGRNEQFF.